This T cell receptor (beta chain) was observed in a study of shared clonotypes between healthy human individuals. Overall study results and limits: Blood was the only sampled material, and tissue repertoires likely differ. Among non-shared clonotypes, generation probabilities were lower than among those shared by all four donors.

Terminally differentiated effector memory CD45RA+ cells were excluded from the naive CD8 cells, which were CD45RO-negative and positively selected for CCR7. Donors comprised only Caucasian adults living in Nashville, Tennessee. The V and J ends lost 6 bases and 2 bases respectively, with 17 bases between them. This CDR3 has 17 amino acids. Germline loops: CDR1 LNHDA, CDR2 SQIVND (reference sequence). Assay: immunoSEQ multiplex PCR; the TCRdb copy retains only in-frame clones and omits some. The sample lists hundreds of thousands of clones; about 96% were seen once. As concerns this clone: What it recognizes is unknown.

Sequencing input: naive CD8+ T cells sorted from blood. The chain uses TRBV19 and TRBJ2-6, with D perhaps matching TRBD2 (6 bases). The clonotype comes from a woman aged 25 to 39 in good health. The CDR3 DNA reads as TGTGCCAGTAGCCCGGGCCCCGGAGGGCCTGGGGCCAACGTCCTGACTTTC. Its protein product is CASSPGPGGPGANVLTF.